Each of the 12 T cell receptor beta chains below was sequenced from the same sample in a study of cytomegalovirus exposure and HLA in healthy donors. TCRdb keeps only in-frame clones here, not all; method: immunoSEQ multiplex PCR. The sample carries roughly 60,000 clones, just under 95% recorded once. Material: PBMCs. Source of these receptors: a man younger than 30 in good health and CMV-seronegative.

The rearrangement links TRBV11-3 to TRBJ2-3, with TRBD1 as a possible D gene (6 bases). The CDR3 is 14 residues long. The germline gives CDR1 SGHNT, CDR2 YENEEA. Between the trimmed V and J ends, which lost 5 bases and 5 bases, there was a span of 14 bases. The CDR3 coding sequence is TGTGCCAGCAGCCCCTCCCTGACAGGAGATACGCAGTATTTT. Its protein is CASSPSLTGDTQYF. The whole variable domain, filled in from reference TRBV11-3 and TRBJ2-3, reads EAGVVQSPRYKIIEKKQPVAFWCNPISGHNTLYWYLQNLGQGPELLIRYENEEAVDDSQLPKDRFSAERLKGVDSTLKIQPAELGDSAVYLCASSPSLTGDTQYFGPGTRLTVL.

This chain links TRBV19 with TRBJ2-1, with 7 nucleotides matching TRBD2. CDR3 length equals 14 residues. Losses at the gene ends were 3 bases for V and 9 bases for J; bases not matched to a gene: 8. Germline CDR1 and CDR2: LNHDA and SQIVND (reference sequence). CDR3: CASSIGEGLGEQFF. In DNA, the CDR3 is TGTGCCAGTAGTATTGGGGAGGGCCTAGGTGAGCAGTTCTTC.

This chain connects TRBV6-1 to TRBJ2-3; 8 positions match TRBD2. J was trimmed by 1 base and V by 4 bases; bases with no gene match: 4. Germline CDR1 and CDR2: MNHNS and SASEGT. This CDR3 comprises 15 residues. Here the CDR3 reads CASSVSGGGTDTQYF. In DNA, the CDR3 is TGTGCCAGCAGTGTGAGCGGGGGCGGCACAGATACGCAGTATTTT.

V is TRBV7-8 and J is TRBJ1-5; D might be TRBD1 (5 bases). Germline V lookup: CDR1 SGHVS, CDR2 FQNEAQ. CDR3 length: 17 residues. Deletions cut 0 bases from V and 6 bases from J, with 18 bases between. This chain's CDR3 is CASSLAGGVRAAQPQHF. The CDR3 bases are TGTGCCAGCAGCTTAGCGGGAGGGGTCAGGGCGGCTCAGCCCCAGCATTTT.

The chain combines TRBV30 with TRBJ2-5; 8 nucleotides align to TRBD2. The CDR3 covers 13 residues. With 6 bases clipped from V and 1 base from J, the junction kept 4 bases outside the gene matches. The germline CDR1 and CDR2 sequences are GTSNPN and SVGIG (reference sequence). As DNA, the CDR3 is TGTGCCTGCGAGCGGGGGCTCCAAGAGACCCAGTACTTC. Translation gives CACERGLQETQYF.

The rearrangement links TRBV19 to TRBJ1-4; a possible D gene is TRBD1 (5 bases). In germline, CDR1 is LNHDA, CDR2 SQIVND (reference sequence). The CDR3 covers 13 residues. V lost 11 bases and J 4 bases, leaving 14 bases between the germline ends. The CDR3 protein is CACKGVFNEKLFF. The CDR3 nucleotides are TGTGCCTGCAAAGGGGTTTTTAATGAAAAACTGTTTTTT.

The rearrangement uses TRBV10-3 and TRBJ2-6, with TRBD1 matching over 7 bases. Germline loops: CDR1 ENHRY, CDR2 SYGVKD. The length of the CDR3 is 22 residues. V was clipped by 5 bases and J by 0 bases; unmatched bases: 22. Written as DNA, the CDR3 is TGTGCCATCAGTCCGGGATCAACAGGGGCCCCCAAATACACCTCTGGGGCCAACGTCCTGACTTTC. As protein: CAISPGSTGAPKYTSGANVLTF.

The chain carries TRBV19 and TRBJ2-2; D perhaps matches TRBD2 (5 bases). In germline, CDR1 is LNHDA, CDR2 SQIVND (reference sequence). This CDR3 has 13 residues. V lost 6 bases and J lost 5, with 10 bases in between. Here the CDR3 reads CASSPRGTGELFF. The CDR3 DNA sequence: TGTGCCAGTAGCCCTCGGGGAACCGGGGAGCTGTTTTTT.

V gene TRBV4-3 combines with J gene TRBJ1-1; no firm D call. Looked up from germline, CDR1 is LGHNA and CDR2 is YSLEER. The length of the CDR3 is 12 residues. V was clipped by 2 bases and J by 8 bases, with 9 bases between them. The CDR3 loop reads CASSQTAGEAFF. CDR3 bases: TGCGCCAGCAGCCAAACCGCAGGAGAAGCTTTCTTT.

This clone was counted once. The chain has TRBV27 and TRBJ2-1, with a weak D call TRBD2 (5 bases). Trimming removed 5 bases from V and 10 bases from J, with 15 bases in between. This CDR3 contains 13 residues. Germline CDR1 reads MNHEY; CDR2 reads SMNVEV (reference sequence). The CDR3 loop reads CASSAVEDSEQFF. The CDR3 nucleotides are TGTGCCAGCAGTGCGGTAGAGGACTCCGAGCAGTTCTTC.

This chain joins TRBV11-2 and TRBJ1-4; D remains ambiguous. Trimming stripped 7 bases from V and 3 bases from J, with 18 bases between. CDR1 is SGHAT and CDR2 is FQNNGV in the germline V gene. This CDR3 is built from 16 residues. CDR3 in amino acids: CASTPDGWGANEKLFF. The DNA of the CDR3 is TGTGCCAGCACCCCCGACGGGTGGGGAGCTAATGAAAAACTGTTTTTT. The variable domain in full, completed from reference TRBV11-2 and TRBJ1-4, reads EAGVAQSPRYKIIEKRQSVAFWCNPISGHATLYWYQQILGQGPKLLIQFQNNGVVDDSQLPKDRFSAERLKGVDSTLKIQPAKLEDSAVYLCASTPDGWGANEKLFFGSGTQLSVL.

This clone has a handful of counts. CDR3 residues: CASSPDAIRGEQYF. The CDR3 DNA sequence: TGTGCCAGCAGCCCAGACGCCATTAGGGGCGAGCAGTACTTC. The chain uses TRBV7-6 and TRBJ2-7, with a possible D match to TRBD1 (5 bases). Trimming removed 5 bases at V and 6 bases at J, with 17 bases between. The CDR3 is 14 residues long. Germline CDR1 SGHVS, CDR2 FNYEAQ. The full variable domain, completed using reference TRBV7-6 and TRBJ2-7, is GAGVSQSPRYKVTKRGQDVALRCDPISGHVSLYWYRQALGQGPEFLTYFNYEAQQDKSGLPNDRFSAERPEGSISTLTIQRTEQRDSAMYRCASSPDAIRGEQYFGPGTRLTVT.